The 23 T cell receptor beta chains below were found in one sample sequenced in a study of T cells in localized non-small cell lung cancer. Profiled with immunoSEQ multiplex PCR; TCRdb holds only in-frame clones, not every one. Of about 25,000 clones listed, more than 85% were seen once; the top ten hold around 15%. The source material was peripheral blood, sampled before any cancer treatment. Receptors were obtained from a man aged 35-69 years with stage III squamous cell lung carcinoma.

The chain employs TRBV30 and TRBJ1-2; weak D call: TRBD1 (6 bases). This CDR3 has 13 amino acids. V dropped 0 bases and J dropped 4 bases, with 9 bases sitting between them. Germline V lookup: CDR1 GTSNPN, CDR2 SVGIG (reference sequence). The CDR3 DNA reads TGTGCCTGGAGTGTGGGGGGCGTCTATGGCTACACCTTC. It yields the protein CAWSVGGVYGYTF.

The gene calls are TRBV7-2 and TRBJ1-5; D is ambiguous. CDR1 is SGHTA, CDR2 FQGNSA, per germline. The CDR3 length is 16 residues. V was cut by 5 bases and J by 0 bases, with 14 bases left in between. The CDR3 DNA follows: TGTGCCAGCAGCCCCCGGGGTACGCATAGCAATCAGCCCCAGCATTTT. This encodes CASSPRGTHSNQPQHF.

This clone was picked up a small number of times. CDR3 in amino acids: CASSLEGTTDTQYF. CDR3 in DNA: TGCGCCAGCAGCTTAGAGGGGACGACAGATACGCAGTATTTT. V gene TRBV5-1 combines with J gene TRBJ2-3; possibly TRBD1 or TRBD2 for D (5 bases each). Per the germline V gene, CDR1 is SGHRS and CDR2 is YFSETQ. The CDR3 extends over 14 amino acids. Trimming stripped 2 bases from V and 3 bases from J, with 10 bases between.

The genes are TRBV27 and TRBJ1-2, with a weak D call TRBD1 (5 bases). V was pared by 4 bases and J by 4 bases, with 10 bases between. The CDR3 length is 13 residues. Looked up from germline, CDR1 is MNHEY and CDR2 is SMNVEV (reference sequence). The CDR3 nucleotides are TGTGCCAGCAGTTCGGTAGGGACCTATGGCTACACCTTC. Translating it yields CASSSVGTYGYTF.

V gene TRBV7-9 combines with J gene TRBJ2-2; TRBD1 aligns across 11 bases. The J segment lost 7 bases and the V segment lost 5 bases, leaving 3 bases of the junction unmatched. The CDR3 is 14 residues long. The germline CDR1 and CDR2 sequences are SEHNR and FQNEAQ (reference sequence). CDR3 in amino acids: CASSRDRGDGELFF. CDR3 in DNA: TGTGCCAGCAGCCGGGACAGGGGGGACGGGGAGCTGTTTTTT.

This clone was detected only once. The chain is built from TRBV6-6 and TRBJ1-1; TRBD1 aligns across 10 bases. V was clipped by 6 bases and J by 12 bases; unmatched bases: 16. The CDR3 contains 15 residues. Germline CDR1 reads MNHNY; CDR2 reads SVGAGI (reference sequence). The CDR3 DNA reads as TGTGCCAGCAGCAACGGATTGGACAGGGGGGAATTAACTTTCTTT. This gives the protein CASSNGLDRGELTFF.

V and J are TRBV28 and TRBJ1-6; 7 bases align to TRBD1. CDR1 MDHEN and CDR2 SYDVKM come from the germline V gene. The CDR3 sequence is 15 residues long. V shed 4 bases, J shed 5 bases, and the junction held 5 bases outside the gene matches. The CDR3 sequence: CASSSGQENNSPLHF. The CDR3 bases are TGTGCCAGCAGTTCCGGACAGGAAAATAATTCACCCCTCCACTTT.

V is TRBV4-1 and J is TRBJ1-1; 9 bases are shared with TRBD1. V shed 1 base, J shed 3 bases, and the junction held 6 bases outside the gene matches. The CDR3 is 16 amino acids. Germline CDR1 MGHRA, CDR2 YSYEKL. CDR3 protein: CASSQARDRADTEAFF. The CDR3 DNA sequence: TGCGCCAGCAGCCAAGCCCGGGACAGGGCGGACACTGAAGCTTTCTTT.

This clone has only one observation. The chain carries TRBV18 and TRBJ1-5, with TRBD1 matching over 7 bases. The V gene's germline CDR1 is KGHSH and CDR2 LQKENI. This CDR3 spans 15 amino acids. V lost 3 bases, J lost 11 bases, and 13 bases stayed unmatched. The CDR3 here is CASSPGGGLYSAQHF. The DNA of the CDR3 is TGTGCCAGCTCACCGGGAGGGGGCCTCTATTCGGCCCAGCATTTT.

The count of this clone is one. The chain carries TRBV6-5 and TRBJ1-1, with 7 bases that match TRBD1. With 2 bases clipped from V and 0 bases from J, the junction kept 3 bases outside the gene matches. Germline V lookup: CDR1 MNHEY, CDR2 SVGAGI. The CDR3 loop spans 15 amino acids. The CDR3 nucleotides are TGTGCCAGCAGTTACCAGGGGGTGATGAACACTGAAGCTTTCTTT. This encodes CASSYQGVMNTEAFF.

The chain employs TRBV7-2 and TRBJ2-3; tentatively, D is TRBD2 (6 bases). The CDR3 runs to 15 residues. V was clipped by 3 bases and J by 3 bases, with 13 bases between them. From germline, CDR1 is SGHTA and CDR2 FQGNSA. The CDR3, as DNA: TGTGCCAGCAGCTTGGGACCGGCGGGGACAGATACGCAGTATTTT. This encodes CASSLGPAGTDTQYF.

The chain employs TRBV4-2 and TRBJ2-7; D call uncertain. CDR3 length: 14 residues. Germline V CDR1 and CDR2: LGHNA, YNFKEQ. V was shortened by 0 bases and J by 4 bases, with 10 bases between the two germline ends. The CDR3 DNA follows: TGTGCCAGCAGCCAAGATCCCAGTCGTTACGAGCAGTACTTC. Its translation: CASSQDPSRYEQYF.

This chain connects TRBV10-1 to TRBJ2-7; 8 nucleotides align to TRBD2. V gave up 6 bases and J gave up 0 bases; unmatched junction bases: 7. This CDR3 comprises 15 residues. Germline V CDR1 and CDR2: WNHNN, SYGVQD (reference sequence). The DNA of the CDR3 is TGCGCCAGCAGCTCAGGGGCGGGAGGCTCCTACGAGCAGTACTTC. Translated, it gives CASSSGAGGSYEQYF.

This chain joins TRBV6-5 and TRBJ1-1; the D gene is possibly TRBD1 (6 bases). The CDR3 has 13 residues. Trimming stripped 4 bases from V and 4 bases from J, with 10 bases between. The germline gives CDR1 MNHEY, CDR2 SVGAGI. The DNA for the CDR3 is TGTGCCAGCAGTTTTCAGGGGAGCACTGAAGCTTTCTTT. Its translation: CASSFQGSTEAFF.

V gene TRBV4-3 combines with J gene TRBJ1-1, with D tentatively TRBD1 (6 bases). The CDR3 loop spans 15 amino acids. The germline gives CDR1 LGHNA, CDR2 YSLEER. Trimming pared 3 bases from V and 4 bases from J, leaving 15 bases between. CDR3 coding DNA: TGCGCCAGCAGCCATGTGCACGGGGGCAGCACTGAAGCTTTCTTT. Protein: CASSHVHGGSTEAFF.

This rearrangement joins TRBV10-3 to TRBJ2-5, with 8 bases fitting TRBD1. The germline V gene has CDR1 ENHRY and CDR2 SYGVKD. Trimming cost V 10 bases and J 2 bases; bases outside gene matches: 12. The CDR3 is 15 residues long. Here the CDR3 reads CATENGGTGQETQYF. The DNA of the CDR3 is TGTGCCACCGAGAATGGGGGGACAGGACAAGAGACCCAGTACTTC.

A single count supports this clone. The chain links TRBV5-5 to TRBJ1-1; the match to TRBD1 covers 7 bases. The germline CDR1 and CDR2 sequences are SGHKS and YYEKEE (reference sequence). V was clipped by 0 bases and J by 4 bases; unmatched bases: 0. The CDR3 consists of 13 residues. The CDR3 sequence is CASSLDRGTEAFF. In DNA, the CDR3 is TGTGCCAGCAGCTTGGACAGGGGCACTGAAGCTTTCTTT. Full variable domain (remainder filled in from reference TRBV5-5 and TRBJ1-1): DAGVTQSPTHLIKTRGQQVTLRCSPISGHKSVSWYQQVLGQGPQFIFQYYEKEERGRGNFPDRFSARQFPNYSSELNVNALLLGDSALYLCASSLDRGTEAFFGQGTRLTVV.

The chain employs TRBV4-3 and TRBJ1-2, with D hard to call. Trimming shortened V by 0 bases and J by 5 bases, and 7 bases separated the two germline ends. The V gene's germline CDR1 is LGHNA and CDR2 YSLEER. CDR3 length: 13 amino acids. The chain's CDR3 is CASSQDGLYGYTF. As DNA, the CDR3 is TGCGCCAGCAGCCAAGACGGATTATATGGCTACACCTTC.

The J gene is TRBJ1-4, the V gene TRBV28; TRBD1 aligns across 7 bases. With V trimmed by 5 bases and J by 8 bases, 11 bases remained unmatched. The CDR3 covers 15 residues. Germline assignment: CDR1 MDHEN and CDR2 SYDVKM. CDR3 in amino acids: CASSPLGGGREKLFF. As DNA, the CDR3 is TGTGCCAGCAGTCCCCTAGGGGGCGGGAGGGAAAAACTGTTTTTT.

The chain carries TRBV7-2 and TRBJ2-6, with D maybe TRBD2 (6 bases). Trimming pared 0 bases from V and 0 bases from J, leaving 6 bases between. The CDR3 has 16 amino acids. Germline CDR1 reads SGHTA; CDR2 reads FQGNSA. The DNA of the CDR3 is TGTGCCAGCAGCTTAGCGGGGGGCTCTGGGGCCAACGTCCTGACTTTC. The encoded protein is CASSLAGGSGANVLTF. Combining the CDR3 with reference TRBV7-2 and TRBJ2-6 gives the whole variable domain GAGVSQSPSNKVTEKGKDVELRCDPISGHTALYWYRQSLGQGLEFLIYFQGNSAPDKSGLPSDRFSAERTGGSVSTLTIQRTQQEDSAVYLCASSLAGGSGANVLTFGAGSRLTVL.

The CDR3 loop reads CASSLGQGSETQYF. DNA for the CDR3: TGTGCCAGCAGCCTAGGACAGGGATCCGAGACCCAGTACTTC. The V and J genes are TRBV7-9 and TRBJ2-5; 8 nucleotides line up with TRBD1. The germline V gene has CDR1 SEHNR and CDR2 FQNEAQ (reference sequence). Trimming cost V 5 bases and J 5 bases; bases outside gene matches: 7. CDR3 length: 14 residues.

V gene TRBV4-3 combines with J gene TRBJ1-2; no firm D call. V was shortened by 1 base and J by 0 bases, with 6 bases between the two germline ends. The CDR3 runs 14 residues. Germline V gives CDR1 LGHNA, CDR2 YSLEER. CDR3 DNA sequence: TGCGCCAGCAGCCAAGCCTTAGCTAACTATGGCTACACCTTC. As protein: CASSQALANYGYTF.

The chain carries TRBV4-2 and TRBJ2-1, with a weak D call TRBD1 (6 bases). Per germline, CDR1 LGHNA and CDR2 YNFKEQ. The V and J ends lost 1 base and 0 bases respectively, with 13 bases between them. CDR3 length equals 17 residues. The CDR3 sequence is CASSQAYTGSSYNEQFF. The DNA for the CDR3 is TGTGCCAGCAGCCAAGCGTACACAGGGAGCTCCTACAATGAGCAGTTCTTC.